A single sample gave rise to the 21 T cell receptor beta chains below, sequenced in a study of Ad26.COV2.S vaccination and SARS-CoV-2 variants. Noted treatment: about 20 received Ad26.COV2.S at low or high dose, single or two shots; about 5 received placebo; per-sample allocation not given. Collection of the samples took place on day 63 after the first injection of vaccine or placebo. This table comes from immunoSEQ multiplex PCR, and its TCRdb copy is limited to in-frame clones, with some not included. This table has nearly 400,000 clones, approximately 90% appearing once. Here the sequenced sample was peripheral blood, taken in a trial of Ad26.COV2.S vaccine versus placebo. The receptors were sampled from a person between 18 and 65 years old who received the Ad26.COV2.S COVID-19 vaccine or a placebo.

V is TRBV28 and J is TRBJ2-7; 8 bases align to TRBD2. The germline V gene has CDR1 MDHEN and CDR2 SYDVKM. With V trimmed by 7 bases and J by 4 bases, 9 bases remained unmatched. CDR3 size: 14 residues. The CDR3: CASTEGTSGYEQYF. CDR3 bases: TGTGCCAGCACGGAGGGCACTAGCGGTTACGAGCAGTACTTC.

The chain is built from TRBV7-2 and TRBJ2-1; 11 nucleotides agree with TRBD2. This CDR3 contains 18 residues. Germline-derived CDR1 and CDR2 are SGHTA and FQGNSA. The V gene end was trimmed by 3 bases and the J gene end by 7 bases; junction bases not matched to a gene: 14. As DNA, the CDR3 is TGTGCCAGCAGCTTGACCCCACATAGCGGGAGGGCCGGAAATGAGCAGTTCTTC. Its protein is CASSLTPHSGRAGNEQFF.

CDR3 in DNA: TGTGCCAGCAGTTTGACAGCGAACACTGAAGCTTTCTTT. Protein: CASSLTANTEAFF. The chain couples TRBV27 to TRBJ1-1, with D perhaps TRBD1 (5 bases). From germline, CDR1 is MNHEY and CDR2 SMNVEV (reference sequence). The CDR3 totals 13 residues. V lost 3 bases and J 1 base, leaving 6 bases between the germline ends.

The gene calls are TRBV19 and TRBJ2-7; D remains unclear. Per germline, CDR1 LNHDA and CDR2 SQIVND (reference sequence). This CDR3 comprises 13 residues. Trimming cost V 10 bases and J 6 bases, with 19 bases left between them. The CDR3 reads CATTNGEYPEQYF. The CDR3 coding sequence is TGTGCCACAACAAATGGAGAATACCCCGAGCAGTACTTC. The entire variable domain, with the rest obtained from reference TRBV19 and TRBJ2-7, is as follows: DGGITQSPKYLFRKEGQNVTLSCEQNLNHDAMYWYRQDPGQGLRLIYYSQIVNDFQKGDIAEGYSVSREKKESFPLTVTSAQKNPTAFYLCATTNGEYPEQYFGPGTRLTVT.

The CDR3 coding sequence is TGTGCCAGCAGCTCCCCCTCTTCTACTGAAGCTTTCTTT. Translated, it gives CASSSPSSTEAFF. This chain joins TRBV7-9 and TRBJ1-1, with unresolved D. CDR1 is SEHNR, CDR2 FQNEAQ, per germline (reference sequence). Trimming took off 4 bases at V and 5 bases at J, with 11 bases between the two ends. CDR3 length: 13 amino acids.

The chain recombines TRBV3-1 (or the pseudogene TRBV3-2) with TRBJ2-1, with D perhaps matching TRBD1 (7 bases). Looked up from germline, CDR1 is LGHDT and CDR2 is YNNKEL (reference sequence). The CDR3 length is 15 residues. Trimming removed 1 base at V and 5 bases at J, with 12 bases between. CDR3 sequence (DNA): TGTGCCAGCAGCCAAGGACAGGGAGGCCACAATGAGCAGTTCTTC. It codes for CASSQGQGGHNEQFF.

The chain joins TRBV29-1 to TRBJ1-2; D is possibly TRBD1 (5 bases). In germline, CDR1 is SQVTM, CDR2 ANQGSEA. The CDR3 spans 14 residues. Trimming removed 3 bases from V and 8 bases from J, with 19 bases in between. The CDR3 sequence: CSVDKIGQGDGYTF. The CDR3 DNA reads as TGCAGCGTTGATAAAATTGGGCAGGGTGACGGCTACACCTTC.

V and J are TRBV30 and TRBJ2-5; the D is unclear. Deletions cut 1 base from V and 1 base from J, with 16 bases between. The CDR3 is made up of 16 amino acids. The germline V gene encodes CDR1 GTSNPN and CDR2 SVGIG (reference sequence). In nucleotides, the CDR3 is TGTGCCTGGAGTGCCCCCTCCGGACGGTTCCAAGAGACCCAGTACTTC. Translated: CAWSAPSGRFQETQYF.

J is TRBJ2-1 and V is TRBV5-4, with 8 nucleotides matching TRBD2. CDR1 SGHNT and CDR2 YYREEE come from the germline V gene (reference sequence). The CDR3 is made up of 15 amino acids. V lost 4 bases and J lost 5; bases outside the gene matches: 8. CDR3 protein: CASSRKLAGDNEQFF. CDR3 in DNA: TGTGCCAGCAGCAGAAAGCTAGCGGGCGACAATGAGCAGTTCTTC.

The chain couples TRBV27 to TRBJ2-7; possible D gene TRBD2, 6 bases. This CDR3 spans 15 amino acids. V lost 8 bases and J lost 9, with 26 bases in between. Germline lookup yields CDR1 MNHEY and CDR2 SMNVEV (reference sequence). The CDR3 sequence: CASRSGGTSMAWQYF. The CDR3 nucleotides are TGTGCCAGCCGCTCCGGTGGGACTTCCATGGCATGGCAGTACTTC.

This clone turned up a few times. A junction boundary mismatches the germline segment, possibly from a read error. As DNA, the CDR3 is TGCGCGGGTGGGGTTCTACGGTATTCACCCCTCCACTTT. Protein: CAGGVLRYSPLHF. The chain combines TRBV30 with TRBJ1-6; D gene uncertain. CDR1 GTSNPN and CDR2 SVGIG come from the germline V gene (reference sequence). The length of the CDR3 is 13 residues.

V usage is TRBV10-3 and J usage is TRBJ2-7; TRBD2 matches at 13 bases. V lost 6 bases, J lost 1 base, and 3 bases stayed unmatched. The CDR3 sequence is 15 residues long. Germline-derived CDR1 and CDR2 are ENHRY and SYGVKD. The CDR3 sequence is CAISGTSGDSYEQYF. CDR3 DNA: TGTGCCATCAGCGGGACTAGCGGGGATTCCTACGAGCAGTACTTC.

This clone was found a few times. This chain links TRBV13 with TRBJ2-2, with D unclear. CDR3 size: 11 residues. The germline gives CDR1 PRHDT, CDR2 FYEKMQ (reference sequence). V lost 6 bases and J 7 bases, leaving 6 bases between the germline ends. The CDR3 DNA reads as TGTGCCAGCAGTAGGCGCGGGGAGCTGTTTTTT. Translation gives CASSRRGELFF.

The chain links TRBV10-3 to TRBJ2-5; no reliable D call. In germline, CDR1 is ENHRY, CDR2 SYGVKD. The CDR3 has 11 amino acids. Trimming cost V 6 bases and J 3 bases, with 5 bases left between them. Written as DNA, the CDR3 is TGTGCCATCAGGGCAGAAGAGACCCAGTACTTC. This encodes CAIRAEETQYF.

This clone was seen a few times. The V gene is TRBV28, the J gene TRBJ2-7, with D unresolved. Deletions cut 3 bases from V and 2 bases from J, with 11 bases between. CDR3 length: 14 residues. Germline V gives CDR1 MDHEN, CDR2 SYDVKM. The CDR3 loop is CASSFRNRAYEQYF. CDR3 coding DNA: TGTGCCAGCAGTTTCAGAAACAGAGCCTACGAGCAGTACTTC.

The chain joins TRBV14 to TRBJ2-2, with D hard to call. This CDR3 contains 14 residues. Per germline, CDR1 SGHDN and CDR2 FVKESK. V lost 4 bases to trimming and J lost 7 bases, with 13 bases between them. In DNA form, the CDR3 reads TGTGCCAGCAGCCGCCCCACCGGTGTCGGGGAGCTGTTTTTT. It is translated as CASSRPTGVGELFF.

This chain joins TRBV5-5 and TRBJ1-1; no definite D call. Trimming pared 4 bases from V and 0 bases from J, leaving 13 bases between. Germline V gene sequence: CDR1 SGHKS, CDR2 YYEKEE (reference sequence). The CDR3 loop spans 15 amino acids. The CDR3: CASSLSLSMNTEAFF. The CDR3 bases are TGTGCCAGCAGCCTGTCGCTGAGCATGAACACTGAAGCTTTCTTT.

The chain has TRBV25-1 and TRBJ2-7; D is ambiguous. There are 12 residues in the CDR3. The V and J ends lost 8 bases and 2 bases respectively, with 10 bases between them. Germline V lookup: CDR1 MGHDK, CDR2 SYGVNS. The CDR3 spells CASAWNTYEQYF. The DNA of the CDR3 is TGTGCCAGCGCATGGAATACCTACGAGCAGTACTTC.

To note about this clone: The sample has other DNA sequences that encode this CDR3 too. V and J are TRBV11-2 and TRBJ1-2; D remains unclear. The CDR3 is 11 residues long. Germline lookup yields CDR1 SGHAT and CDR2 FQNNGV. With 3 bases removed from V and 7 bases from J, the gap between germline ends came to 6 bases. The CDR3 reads CASSFGGGYTF. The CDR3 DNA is TGTGCCAGCAGCTTCGGAGGTGGCTACACCTTC. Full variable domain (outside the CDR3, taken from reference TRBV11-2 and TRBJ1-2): EAGVAQSPRYKIIEKRQSVAFWCNPISGHATLYWYQQILGQGPKLLIQFQNNGVVDDSQLPKDRFSAERLKGVDSTLKIQPAKLEDSAVYLCASSFGGGYTFGSGTRLTVV.

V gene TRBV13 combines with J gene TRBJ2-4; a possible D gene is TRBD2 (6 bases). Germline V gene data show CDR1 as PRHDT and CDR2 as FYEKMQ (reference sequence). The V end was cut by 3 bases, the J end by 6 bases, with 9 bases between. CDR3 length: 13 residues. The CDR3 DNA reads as TGTGCCAGCAGCTTCGGAGGGGCAAACATTCAGTACTTC. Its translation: CASSFGGANIQYF.

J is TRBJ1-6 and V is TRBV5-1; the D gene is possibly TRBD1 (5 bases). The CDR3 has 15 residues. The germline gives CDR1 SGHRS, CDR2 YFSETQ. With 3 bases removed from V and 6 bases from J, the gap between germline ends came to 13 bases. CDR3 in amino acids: CASSSGRAINSPLHF. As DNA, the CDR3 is TGCGCCAGCAGCTCAGGGAGGGCAATTAATTCACCCCTCCACTTT.